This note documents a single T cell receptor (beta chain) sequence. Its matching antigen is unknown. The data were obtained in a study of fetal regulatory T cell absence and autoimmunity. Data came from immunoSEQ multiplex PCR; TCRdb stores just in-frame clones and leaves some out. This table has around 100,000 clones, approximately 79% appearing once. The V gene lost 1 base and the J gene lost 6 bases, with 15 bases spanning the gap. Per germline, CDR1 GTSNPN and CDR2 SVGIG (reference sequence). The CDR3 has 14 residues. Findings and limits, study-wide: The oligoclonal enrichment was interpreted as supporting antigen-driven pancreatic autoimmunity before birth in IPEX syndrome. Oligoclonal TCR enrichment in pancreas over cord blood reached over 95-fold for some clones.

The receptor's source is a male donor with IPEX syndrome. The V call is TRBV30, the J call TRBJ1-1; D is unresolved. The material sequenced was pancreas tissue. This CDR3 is CAWSEGAGYAEAFF. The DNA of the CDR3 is TGTGCCTGGAGTGAGGGCGCGGGGTACGCTGAAGCTTTCTTT.